This T cell receptor beta chain was observed in a study of regulatory T cells in long-lasting Graves disease. On the study more broadly: Patients with new Graves' disease had used antithyroid drugs below 3 months.

This CDR3 is 15 amino acids long. Trimming took off 3 bases at V and 2 bases at J, with 14 bases between the two ends. Germline lookup yields CDR1 ENHRY and CDR2 SYGVKD. Time point meaning: newly diagnosed GD, antithyroid drugs for less than 3 months. After RNA was extracted from PBMCs, the TCR library was made from it. Combining iRepertoire HTBI primers with Arm-PCR of CDR3 regions, the authors built TCR beta libraries. TCRdb analysed the multiplex PCR reads with MiXCR anew, one entry per CDR3 protein. The repertoire holds 600,000 to 650,000 distinct CDR3 sequences, about 15% seen once, with approximately 18% in the top ten. Another study also made use of these data, one on T cells in Graves' hyperthyroidism and ophthalmopathy. That report notes: Patients aged 18 to 65 had newly diagnosed hyperthyroidism that had lasted under 2 months.

This specimen was peripheral blood mononuclear cells (PBMCs), taken at new diagnosis, from a patient treated with antithyroid drugs. The origin of this receptor is a woman aged 25 to 39 with Graves disease. The rearrangement uses TRBV10-3 and TRBJ2-7, with unresolved D. The CDR3 here is CAISDSAADAYEQYF. CDR3 bases: TGTGCCATCAGTGATTCGGCAGCCGACGCCTACGAGCAGTACTTC.